This T cell receptor beta chain was identified during a study of cytomegalovirus exposure and HLA in healthy donors. On the study more broadly: Inside one of the first data releases sat 85 million or so unique TCRs taken from HLA-typed donors. The study, taken as a whole, reports: Exclusion applied to some V segments, including TRBV6-2 and TRBV6-3, as they were indistinguishable.

This PCR relied on a set of 60 Vbeta primers and 13 Jbeta primers. Clones were read by immunoSEQ multiplex PCR, and TCRdb kept only the in-frame ones, dropping some. The sample holds 210,000 or so clones, about four fifths seen once. As concerns this clone: Its antigen is not identified.

This CDR3 is 13 amino acids long. Germline lookup yields CDR1 LNHDA and CDR2 SQIVND (reference sequence). Trimming stripped 4 bases from V and 4 bases from J, with 7 bases between. The chain carries TRBV19 and TRBJ2-2; TRBD1 is a possible D gene (5 bases). This receptor was taken from a woman aged 50 to 60 in good health and CMV-seropositive. The sample consisted of PBMCs. The CDR3 DNA reads TGTGCCAGTAGTAGCCAGGGCACCGGGGAGCTGTTTTTT. Encoded protein: CASSSQGTGELFF.